Below, 3 T cell receptor beta chains from the same sample are listed, as sequenced in a study of regulatory and conventional T cells in RAG deficiency. Genomic DNA came from blood conventional CD4+ T cells gated CD25-low CD127-high. Only in-frame clones appear in the TCRdb table, and some are missing; sequencing was by immunoSEQ multiplex PCR. The repertoire holds 25,000 to 30,000 clones, around 96% seen once, with approximately 0.15% in the top ten. Separately, the same data were catalogued under a study of regulatory T cells. That investigation notes: Primers: 52 TRBV forward and 13 TRBJ reverse.

The sample consisted of CD25- CD4+ T cells sorted from blood. All receptors come from a human donor in good health.

This sequence joins TRBV23-1 and TRBJ1-2; TRBD1 aligns across 8 bases. TRBV23-1 is noted as an ORF with a role that remains uncertain. The CDR3 runs 21 residues. V trimming: 0 bases; J trimming: 0 bases; junction bases outside the gene matches: 18. CDR3 coding DNA: TGCGCCAGCAGTCAATCGAATACGGGACAGGACAAAGGATCACCTAACTATGGCTACACCTTC. Residues: CASSQSNTGQDKGSPNYGYTF.

This clone was detected only once. V usage is TRBV10-2 and J usage is TRBJ2-1; 8 bases fit TRBD2. The CDR3 extends over 18 amino acids. CDR1 and CDR2 from the germline V gene are WSHSY and SAAADI. V gave up 3 bases and J gave up 0 bases; unmatched junction bases: 10. Written as DNA, the CDR3 is TGCGCCAGCAGTGATGGCGGGGGGACTTCTTTCTCCTACAATGAGCAGTTCTTC. It is translated as CASSDGGGTSFSYNEQFF.

DNA of the CDR3: TGTGCCAGTAGTATAGTGGGGACAGGGCGAGATACGCAGTATTTT. Its protein product is CASSIVGTGRDTQYF. J is TRBJ2-3 and V is TRBV19; 9 bases match TRBD1. The CDR3 runs 15 residues. Germline CDR1 LNHDA, CDR2 SQIVND (reference sequence). V was pared by 1 base and J by 5 bases, with 4 bases of the junction left unmatched.